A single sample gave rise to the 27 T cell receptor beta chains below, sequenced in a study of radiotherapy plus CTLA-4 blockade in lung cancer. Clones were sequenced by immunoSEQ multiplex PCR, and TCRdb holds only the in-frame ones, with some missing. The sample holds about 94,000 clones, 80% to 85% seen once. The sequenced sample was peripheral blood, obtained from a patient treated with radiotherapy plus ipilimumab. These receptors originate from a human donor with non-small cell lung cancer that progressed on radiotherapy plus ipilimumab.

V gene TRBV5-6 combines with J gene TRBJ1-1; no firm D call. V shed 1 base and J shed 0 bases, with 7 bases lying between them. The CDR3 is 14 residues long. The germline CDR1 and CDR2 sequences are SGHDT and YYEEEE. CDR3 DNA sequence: TGTGCCAGCAGCTTGCTGGGTATGAACACTGAAGCTTTCTTT. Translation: CASSLLGMNTEAFF. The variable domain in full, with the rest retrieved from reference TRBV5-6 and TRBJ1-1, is DAGVTQSPTHLIKTRGQQVTLRCSPKSGHDTVSWYQQALGQGPQFIFQYYEEEERQRGNFPDRFSGHQFPNYSSELNVNALLLGDSALYLCASSLLGMNTEAFFGQGTRLTVV.

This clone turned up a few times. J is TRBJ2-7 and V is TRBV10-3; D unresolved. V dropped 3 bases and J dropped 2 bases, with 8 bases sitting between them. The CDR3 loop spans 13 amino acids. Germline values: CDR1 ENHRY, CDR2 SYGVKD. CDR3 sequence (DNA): TGTGCCATCAGTGAAGAGTATACCTACGAGCAGTACTTC. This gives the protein CAISEEYTYEQYF.

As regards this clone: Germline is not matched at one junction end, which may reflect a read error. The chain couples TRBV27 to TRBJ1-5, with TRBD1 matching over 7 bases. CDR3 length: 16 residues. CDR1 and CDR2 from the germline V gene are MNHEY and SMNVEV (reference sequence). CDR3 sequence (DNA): TGTACCAGCAGTTCAATCCAGGGACAGCTTAATCAGCCCCAGCATTTT. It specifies CTSSSIQGQLNQPQHF.

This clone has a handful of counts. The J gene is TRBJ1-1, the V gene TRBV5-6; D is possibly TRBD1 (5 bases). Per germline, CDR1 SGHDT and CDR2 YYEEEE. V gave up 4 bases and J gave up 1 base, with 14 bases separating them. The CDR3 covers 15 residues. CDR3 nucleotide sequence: TGTGCCAGCAGCGGGGGGTGGTCTGGGAACACTGAAGCTTTCTTT. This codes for CASSGGWSGNTEAFF.

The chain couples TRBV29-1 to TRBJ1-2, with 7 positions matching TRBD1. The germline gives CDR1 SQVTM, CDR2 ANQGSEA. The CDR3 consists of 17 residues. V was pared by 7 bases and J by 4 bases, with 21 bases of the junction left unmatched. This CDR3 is CSGGETLTGEASYGYTF. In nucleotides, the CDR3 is TGCAGCGGGGGAGAAACACTAACAGGGGAGGCTAGCTATGGCTACACCTTC.

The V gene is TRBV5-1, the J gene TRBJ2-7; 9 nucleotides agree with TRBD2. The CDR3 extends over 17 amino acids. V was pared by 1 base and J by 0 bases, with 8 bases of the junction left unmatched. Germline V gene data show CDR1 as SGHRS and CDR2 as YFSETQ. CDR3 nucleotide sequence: TGCGCCAGCAGCTTGTTTCCCCCGACTAGCGGCTCCTACGAGCAGTACGTC. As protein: CASSLFPPTSGSYEQYV.

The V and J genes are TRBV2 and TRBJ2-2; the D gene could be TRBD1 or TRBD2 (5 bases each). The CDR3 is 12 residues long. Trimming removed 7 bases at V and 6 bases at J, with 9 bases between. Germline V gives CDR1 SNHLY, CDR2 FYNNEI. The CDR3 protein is CASNGGPGELFF. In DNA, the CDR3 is TGTGCCAGCAATGGGGGACCCGGGGAGCTGTTTTTT.

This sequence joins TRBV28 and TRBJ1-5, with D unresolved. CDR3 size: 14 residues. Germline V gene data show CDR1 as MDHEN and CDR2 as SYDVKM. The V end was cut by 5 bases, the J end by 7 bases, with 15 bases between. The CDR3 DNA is TGTGCCAGCAGTCCGCCCGGGGTACGGCAGCCCCAGCATTTT. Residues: CASSPPGVRQPQHF. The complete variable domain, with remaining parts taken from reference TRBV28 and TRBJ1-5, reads DVKVTQSSRYLVKRTGEKVFLECVQDMDHENMFWYRQDPGLGLRLIYFSYDVKMKEKGDIPEGYSVSREKKERFSLILESASTNQTSMYLCASSPPGVRQPQHFGDGTRLSIL.

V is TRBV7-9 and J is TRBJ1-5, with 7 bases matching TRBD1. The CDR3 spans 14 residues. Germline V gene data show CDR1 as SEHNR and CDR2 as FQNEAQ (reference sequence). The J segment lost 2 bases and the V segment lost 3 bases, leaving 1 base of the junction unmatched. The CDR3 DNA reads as TGTGCCAGCAGCTTTGGACAGGGCAATCAGCCCCAGCATTTT. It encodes CASSFGQGNQPQHF.

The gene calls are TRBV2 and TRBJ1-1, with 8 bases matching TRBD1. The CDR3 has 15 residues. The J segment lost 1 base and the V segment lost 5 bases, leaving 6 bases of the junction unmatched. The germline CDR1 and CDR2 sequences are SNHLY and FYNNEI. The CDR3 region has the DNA TGTGCCAGCAGTTTTAGACAGGGGAGGAACACTGAAGCTTTCTTT. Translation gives CASSFRQGRNTEAFF.

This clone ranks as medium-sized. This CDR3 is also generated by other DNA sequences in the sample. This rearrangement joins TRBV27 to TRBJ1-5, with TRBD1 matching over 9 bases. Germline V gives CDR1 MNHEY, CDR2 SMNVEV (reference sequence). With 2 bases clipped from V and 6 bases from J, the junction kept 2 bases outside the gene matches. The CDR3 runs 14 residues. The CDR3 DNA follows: TGTGCCAGCAGTTTAGGGACAGGGATTCAGCCCCAGCATTTT. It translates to CASSLGTGIQPQHF.

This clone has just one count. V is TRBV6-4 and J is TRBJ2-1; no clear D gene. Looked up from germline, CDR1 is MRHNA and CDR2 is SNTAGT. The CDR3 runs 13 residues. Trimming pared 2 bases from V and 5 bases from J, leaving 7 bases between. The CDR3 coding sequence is TGTGCCAGCAGTGACGGAGCAGACAATGAGCAGTTCTTC. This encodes CASSDGADNEQFF.

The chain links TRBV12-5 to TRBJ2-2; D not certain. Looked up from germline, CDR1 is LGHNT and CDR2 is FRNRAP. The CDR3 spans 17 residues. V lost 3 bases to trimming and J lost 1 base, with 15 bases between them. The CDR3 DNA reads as TGTGCTAGTGGTTTTTCAGTTCGAGAGCGGAACACCGGGGAGCTGTTTTTT. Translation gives CASGFSVRERNTGELFF.

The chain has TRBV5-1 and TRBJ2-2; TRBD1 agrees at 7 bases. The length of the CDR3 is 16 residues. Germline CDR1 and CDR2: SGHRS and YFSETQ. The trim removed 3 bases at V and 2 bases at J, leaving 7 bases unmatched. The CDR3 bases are TGCGCCAGCAGCTCACGGACAGGAGCCAACACCGGGGAGCTGTTTTTT. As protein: CASSSRTGANTGELFF.

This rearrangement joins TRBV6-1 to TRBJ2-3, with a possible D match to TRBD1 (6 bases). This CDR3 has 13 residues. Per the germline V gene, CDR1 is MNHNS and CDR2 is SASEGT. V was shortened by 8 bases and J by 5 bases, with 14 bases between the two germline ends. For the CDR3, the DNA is TGTGCCAGCGGGGGCCCTTCCCAAGATACGCAGTATTTT. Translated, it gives CASGGPSQDTQYF.

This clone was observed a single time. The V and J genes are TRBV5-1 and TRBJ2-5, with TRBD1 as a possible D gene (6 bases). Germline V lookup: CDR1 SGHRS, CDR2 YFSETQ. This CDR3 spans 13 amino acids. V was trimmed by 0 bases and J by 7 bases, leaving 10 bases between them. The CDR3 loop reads CASSLEEGGTQYF. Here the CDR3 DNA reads TGCGCCAGCAGCTTGGAGGAAGGGGGGACCCAGTACTTC.

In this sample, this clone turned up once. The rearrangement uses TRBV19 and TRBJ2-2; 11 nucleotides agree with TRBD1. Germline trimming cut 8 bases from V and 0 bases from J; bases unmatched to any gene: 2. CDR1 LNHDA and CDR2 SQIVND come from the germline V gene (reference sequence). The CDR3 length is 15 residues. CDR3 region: CASWTGGANTGELFF. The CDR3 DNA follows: TGTGCCAGTTGGACAGGGGGCGCGAACACCGGGGAGCTGTTTTTT.

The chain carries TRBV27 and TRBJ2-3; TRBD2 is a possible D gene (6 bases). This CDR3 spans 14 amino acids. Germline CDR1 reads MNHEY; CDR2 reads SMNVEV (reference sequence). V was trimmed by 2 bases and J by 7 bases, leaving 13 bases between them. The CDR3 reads CASSLGGRMNTQYF. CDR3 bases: TGTGCCAGCAGTTTAGGAGGGAGGATGAATACGCAGTATTTT.

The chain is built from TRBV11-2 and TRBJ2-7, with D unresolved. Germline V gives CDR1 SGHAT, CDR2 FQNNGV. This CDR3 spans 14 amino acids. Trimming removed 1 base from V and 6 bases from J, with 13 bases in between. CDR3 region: CASSLVADHPEQYF. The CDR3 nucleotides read TGTGCCAGCAGCTTAGTAGCCGACCATCCCGAGCAGTACTTC.

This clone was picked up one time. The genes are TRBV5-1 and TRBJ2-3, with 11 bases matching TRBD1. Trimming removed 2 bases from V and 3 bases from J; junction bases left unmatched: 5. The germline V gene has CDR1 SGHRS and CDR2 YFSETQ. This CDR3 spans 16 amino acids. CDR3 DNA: TGCGCCAGCAGCTTTGTGGGACAGGGGGTGACAGATACGCAGTATTTT. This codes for CASSFVGQGVTDTQYF.

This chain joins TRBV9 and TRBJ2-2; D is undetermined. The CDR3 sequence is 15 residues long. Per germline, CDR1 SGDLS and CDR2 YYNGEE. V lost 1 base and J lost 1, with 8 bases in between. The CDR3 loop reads CASSVFVGNTGELFF. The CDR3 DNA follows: TGTGCCAGCAGCGTATTTGTAGGGAACACCGGGGAGCTGTTTTTT. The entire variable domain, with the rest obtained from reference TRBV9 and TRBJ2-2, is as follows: DSGVTQTPKHLITATGQRVTLRCSPRSGDLSVYWYQQSLDQGLQFLIQYYNGEERAKGNILERFSAQQFPDLHSELNLSSLELGDSALYFCASSVFVGNTGELFFGEGSRLTVL.

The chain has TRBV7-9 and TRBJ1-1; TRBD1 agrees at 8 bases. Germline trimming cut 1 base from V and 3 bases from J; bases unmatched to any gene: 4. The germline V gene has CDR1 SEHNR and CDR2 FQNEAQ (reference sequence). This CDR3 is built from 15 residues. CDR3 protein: CASSLGTGGDTEAFF. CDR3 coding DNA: TGTGCCAGCAGCTTAGGAACAGGGGGGGACACTGAAGCTTTCTTT.

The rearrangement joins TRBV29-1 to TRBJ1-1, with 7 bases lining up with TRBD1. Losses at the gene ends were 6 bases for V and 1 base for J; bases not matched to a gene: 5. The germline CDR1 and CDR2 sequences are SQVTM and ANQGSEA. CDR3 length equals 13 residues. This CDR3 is CSVQDRANTEAFF. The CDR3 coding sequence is TGCAGCGTACAAGACAGGGCGAACACTGAAGCTTTCTTT.

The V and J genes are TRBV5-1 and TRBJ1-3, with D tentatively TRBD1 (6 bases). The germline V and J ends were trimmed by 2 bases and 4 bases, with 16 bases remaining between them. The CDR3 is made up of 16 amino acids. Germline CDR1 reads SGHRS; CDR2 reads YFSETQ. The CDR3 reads CASSLQGVGTGNTIYF. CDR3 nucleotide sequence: TGCGCCAGCAGCTTACAGGGTGTGGGAACAGGAAACACCATATATTTT.

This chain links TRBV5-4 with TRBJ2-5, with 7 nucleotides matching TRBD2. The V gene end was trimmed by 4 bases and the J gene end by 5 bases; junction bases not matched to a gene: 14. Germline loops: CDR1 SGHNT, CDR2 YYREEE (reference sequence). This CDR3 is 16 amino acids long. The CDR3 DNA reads TGTGCCAGCAGCCCTATAGGGACTATACGTGATGAGACCCAGTACTTC. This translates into CASSPIGTIRDETQYF.

The CDR3 DNA follows: TGTGCCAGCAGGGCGCTACAAGAGACCCAGTACTTC. Translation gives CASRALQETQYF. The chain uses TRBV6-1 and TRBJ2-5; no definite D call. Germline V gene lookup returns CDR1 MNHNS and CDR2 SASEGT. The V and J ends lost 6 bases and 2 bases respectively, with 7 bases between them. The CDR3 spans 12 residues.

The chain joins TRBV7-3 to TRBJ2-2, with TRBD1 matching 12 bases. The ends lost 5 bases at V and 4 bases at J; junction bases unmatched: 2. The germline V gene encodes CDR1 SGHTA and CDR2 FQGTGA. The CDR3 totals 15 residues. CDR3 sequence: CASSTGQGATGELFF. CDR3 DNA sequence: TGTGCCAGCAGCACGGGACAGGGGGCCACCGGGGAGCTGTTTTTT.